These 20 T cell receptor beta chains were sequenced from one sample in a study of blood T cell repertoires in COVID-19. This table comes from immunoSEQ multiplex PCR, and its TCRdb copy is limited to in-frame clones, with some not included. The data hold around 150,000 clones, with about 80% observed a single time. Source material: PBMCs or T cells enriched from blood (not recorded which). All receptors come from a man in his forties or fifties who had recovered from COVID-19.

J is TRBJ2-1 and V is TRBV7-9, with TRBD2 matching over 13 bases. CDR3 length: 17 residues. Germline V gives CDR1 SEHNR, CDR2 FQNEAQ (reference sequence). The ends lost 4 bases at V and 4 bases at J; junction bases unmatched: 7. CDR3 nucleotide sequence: TGTGCCAGCAGCTCCTCACTAGCGGGGGGGCCTTACAATGAGCAGTTCTTC. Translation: CASSSSLAGGPYNEQFF. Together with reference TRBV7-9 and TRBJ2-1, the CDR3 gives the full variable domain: DTGVSQNPRHKITKRGQNVTFRCDPISEHNRLYWYRQTLGQGPEFLTYFQNEAQLEKSRLLSDRFSAERPKGSFSTLEIQRTEQGDSAMYLCASSSSLAGGPYNEQFFGPGTRLTVL.

The CDR3 bases are TGTGCCAGCAGCTTAGGACTTGACACAGATACGCAGTATTTT. Its translation is CASSLGLDTDTQYF. V gene TRBV11-2 combines with J gene TRBJ2-3; D unclear. Germline-derived CDR1 and CDR2 are SGHAT and FQNNGV. This CDR3 has 14 amino acids. The ends were cut back, 1 base at V and 2 bases at J, with 7 bases in the middle. Complete variable domain (other parts from reference TRBV11-2 and TRBJ2-3): EAGVAQSPRYKIIEKRQSVAFWCNPISGHATLYWYQQILGQGPKLLIQFQNNGVVDDSQLPKDRFSAERLKGVDSTLKIQPAKLEDSAVYLCASSLGLDTDTQYFGPGTRLTVL.

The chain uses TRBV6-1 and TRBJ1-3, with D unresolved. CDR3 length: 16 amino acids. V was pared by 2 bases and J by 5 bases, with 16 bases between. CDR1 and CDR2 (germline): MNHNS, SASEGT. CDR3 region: CASSEFTGFNRNTIYF. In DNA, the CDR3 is TGTGCCAGCAGTGAATTCACGGGTTTTAATCGAAACACCATATATTTT.

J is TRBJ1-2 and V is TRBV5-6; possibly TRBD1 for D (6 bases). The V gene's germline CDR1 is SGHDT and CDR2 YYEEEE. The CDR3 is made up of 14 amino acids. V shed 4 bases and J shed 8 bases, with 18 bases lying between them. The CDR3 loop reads CASSIDRYSGGYTF. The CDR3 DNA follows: TGTGCCAGCAGCATAGACAGGTATTCGGGCGGCTACACCTTC.

The CDR3: CASGTGYREKLFF. Written as DNA, the CDR3 is TGTGCCAGTGGAACGGGCTACAGGGAGAAACTGTTTTTT. The rearrangement links TRBV19 to TRBJ1-4, with D maybe TRBD1 (6 bases). The V end was cut by 8 bases, the J end by 11 bases, with 18 bases between. Germline V gene data show CDR1 as LNHDA and CDR2 as SQIVND (reference sequence). The CDR3 loop spans 13 amino acids.

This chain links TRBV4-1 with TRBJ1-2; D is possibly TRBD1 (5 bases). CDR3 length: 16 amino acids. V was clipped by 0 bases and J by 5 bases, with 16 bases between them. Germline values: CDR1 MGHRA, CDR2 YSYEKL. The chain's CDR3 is CASSQDALEGQYGYTF. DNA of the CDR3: TGCGCCAGCAGCCAAGATGCCTTGGAGGGGCAATATGGCTACACCTTC.

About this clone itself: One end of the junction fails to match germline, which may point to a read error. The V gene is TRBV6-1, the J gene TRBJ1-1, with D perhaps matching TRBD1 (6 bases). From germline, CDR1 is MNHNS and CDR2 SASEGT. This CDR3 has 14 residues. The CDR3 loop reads CASSEAGRGAEAFF. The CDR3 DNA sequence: TGTGCCAGCAGTGAAGCCGGGAGGGGGGCTGAGGCTTTCTTT.

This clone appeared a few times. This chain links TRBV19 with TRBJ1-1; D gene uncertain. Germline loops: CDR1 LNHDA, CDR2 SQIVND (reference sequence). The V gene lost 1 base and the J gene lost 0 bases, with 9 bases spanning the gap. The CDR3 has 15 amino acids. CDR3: CASSIGGTMNTEAFF. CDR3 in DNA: TGTGCCAGTAGTATAGGCGGCACAATGAACACTGAAGCTTTCTTT.

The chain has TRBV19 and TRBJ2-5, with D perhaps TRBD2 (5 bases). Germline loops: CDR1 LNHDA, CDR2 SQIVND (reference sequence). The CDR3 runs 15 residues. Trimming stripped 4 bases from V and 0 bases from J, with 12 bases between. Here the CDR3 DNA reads TGTGCCAGTAGTAGGGTAGGCGGGTACCAAGAGACCCAGTACTTC. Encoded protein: CASSRVGGYQETQYF.

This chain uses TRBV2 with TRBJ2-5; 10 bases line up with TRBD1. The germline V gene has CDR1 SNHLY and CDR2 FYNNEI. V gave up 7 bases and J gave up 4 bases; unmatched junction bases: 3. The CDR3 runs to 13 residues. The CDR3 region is CASIRDRGETQYF. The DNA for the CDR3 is TGTGCCAGCATCAGGGACAGGGGAGAGACCCAGTACTTC.

The CDR3 sequence: CASSQGTGPGNSPLHF. Written as DNA, the CDR3 is TGCGCCAGCAGTCAAGGGACAGGGCCCGGTAATTCACCCCTCCACTTT. The rearrangement joins TRBV23-1 to TRBJ1-6; 9 nucleotides agree with TRBD1. TRBV23-1 qualifies as an ORF whose function is uncertain. This CDR3 spans 16 amino acids. With V trimmed by 2 bases and J by 6 bases, 5 bases remained unmatched.

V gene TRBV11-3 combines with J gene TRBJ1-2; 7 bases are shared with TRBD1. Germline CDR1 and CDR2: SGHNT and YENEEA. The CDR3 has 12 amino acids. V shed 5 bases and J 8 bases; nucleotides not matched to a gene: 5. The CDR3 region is CASSQTGRGYTF. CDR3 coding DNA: TGTGCCAGCAGCCAGACAGGGAGAGGCTACACCTTC.

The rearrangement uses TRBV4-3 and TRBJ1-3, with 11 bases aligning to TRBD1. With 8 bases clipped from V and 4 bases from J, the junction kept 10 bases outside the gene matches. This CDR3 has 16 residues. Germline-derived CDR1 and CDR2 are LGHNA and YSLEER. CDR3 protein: CASGTRGTGGGNTIYF. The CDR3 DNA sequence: TGCGCCAGCGGAACCCGGGGGACAGGGGGAGGAAACACCATATATTTT.

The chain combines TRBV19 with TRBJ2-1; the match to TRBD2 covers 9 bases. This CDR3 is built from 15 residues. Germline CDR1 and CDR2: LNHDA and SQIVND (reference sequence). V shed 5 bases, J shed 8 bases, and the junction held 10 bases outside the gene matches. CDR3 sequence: CASSGGLAGKDEQFF. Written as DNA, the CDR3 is TGTGCCAGTAGTGGCGGGCTAGCGGGGAAGGATGAGCAGTTCTTC.

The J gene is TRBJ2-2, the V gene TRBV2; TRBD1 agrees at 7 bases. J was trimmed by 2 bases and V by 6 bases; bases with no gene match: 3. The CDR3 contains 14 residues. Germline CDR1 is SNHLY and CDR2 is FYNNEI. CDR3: CASSRDSNTGELFF. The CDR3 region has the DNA TGTGCCAGCAGCAGGGACAGTAACACCGGGGAGCTGTTTTTT.

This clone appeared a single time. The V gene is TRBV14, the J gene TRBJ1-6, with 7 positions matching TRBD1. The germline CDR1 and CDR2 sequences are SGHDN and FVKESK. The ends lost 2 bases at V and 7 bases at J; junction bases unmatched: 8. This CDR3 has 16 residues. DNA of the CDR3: TGTGCCAGCAGCCAAAGACAGGGACGTAGCAATTCACCCCTCCACTTT. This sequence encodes CASSQRQGRSNSPLHF.

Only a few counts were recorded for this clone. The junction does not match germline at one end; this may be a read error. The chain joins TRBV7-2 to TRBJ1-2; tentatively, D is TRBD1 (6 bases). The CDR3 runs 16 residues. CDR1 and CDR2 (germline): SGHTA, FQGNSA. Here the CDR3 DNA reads TGTGCCAGCAGTCAGGGGCCGGACTGGCTAAGCTATGTCTACACCTTC. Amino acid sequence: CASSQGPDWLSYVYTF.

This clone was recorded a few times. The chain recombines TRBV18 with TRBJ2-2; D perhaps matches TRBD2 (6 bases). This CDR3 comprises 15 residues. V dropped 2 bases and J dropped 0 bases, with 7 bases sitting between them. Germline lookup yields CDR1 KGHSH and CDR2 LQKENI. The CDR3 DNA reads TGTGCCAGCTCACCAGCGGGGACGAACACCGGGGAGCTGTTTTTT. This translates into CASSPAGTNTGELFF.

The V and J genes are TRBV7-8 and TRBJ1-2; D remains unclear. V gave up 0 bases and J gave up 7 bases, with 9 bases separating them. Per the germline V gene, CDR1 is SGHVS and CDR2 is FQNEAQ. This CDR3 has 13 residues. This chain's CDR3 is CASSLADFGGYTF. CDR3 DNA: TGTGCCAGCAGCTTAGCTGACTTCGGTGGCTACACCTTC. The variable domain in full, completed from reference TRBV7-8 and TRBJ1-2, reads GAGVSQSPRYKVAKRGQDVALRCDPISGHVSLFWYQQALGQGPEFLTYFQNEAQLDKSGLPSDRFFAERPEGSVSTLKIQRTQQEDSAVYLCASSLADFGGYTFGSGTRLTVV.

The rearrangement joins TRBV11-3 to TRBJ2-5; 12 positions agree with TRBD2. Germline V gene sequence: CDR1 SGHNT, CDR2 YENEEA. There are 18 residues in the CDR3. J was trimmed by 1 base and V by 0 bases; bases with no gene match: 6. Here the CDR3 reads CASSLDLLAGGRQETQYF. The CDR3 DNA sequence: TGTGCCAGCAGCTTAGATCTGCTAGCGGGGGGGCGCCAAGAGACCCAGTACTTC.